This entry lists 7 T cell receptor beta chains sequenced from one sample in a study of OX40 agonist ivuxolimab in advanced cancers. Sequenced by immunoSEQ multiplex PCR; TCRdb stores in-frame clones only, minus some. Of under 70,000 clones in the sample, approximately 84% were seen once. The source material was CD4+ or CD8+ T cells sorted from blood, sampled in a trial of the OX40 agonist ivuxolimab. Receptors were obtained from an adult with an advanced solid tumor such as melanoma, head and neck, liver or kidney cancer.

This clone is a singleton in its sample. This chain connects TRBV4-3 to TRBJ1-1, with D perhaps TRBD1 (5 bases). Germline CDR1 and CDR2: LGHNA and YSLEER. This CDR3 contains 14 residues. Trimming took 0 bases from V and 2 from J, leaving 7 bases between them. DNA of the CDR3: TGCGCCAGCAGCCAAGAGGGGGGAAACACTGAAGCTTTCTTT. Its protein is CASSQEGGNTEAFF.

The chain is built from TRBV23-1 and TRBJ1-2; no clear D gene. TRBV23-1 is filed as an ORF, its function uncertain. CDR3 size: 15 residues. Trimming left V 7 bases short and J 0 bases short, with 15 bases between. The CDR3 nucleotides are TGCGCCAGCACGCGCCACCAAAAAGCTAACTATGGCTACACCTTC. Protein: CASTRHQKANYGYTF.

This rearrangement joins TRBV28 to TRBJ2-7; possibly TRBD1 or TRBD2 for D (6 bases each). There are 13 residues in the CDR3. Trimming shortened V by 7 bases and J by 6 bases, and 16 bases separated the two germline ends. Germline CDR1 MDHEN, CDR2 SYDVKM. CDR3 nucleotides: TGTGCCAGCATGGAGGGGGGCCGGGTCGAGCAGTACTTC. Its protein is CASMEGGRVEQYF.

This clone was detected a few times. In DNA, the CDR3 is TGTGCCAGCACCCCCGGGTACAGCGAGAACACTGAAGCTTTCTTT. Encoded protein: CASTPGYSENTEAFF. The V call is TRBV2, the J call TRBJ1-1; no clear D. This CDR3 comprises 15 residues. V was clipped by 7 bases and J by 1 base, with 16 bases between them. Germline V lookup: CDR1 SNHLY, CDR2 FYNNEI.

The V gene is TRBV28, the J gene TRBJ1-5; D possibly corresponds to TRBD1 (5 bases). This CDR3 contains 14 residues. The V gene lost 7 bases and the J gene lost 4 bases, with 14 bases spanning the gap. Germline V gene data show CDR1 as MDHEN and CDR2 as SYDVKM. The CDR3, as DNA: TGTGCCAGCATTAGGGACGGAACTAATCAGCCCCAGCATTTT. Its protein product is CASIRDGTNQPQHF.

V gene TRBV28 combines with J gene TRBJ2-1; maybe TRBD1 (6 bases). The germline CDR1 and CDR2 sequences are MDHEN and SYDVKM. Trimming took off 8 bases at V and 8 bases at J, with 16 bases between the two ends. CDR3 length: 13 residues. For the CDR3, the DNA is TGTGCCAGCTTGGGGGCTAGCAGCGATGAGCAGTTCTTC. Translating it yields CASLGASSDEQFF.

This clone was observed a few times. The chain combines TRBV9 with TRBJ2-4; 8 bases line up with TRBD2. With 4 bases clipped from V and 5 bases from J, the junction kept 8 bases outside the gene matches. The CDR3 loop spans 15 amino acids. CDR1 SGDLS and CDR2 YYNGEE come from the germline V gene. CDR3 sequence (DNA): TGTGCCAGCAGCAGGTCGGGGGGGCGCGAAAACATTCAGTACTTC. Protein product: CASSRSGGRENIQYF.